These 10 T cell receptor beta chains were sequenced from one sample in a study of cytomegalovirus exposure and HLA in healthy donors. Researchers ran the PCR with 60 Vbeta and 13 Jbeta primers. Libraries were prepared by immunoSEQ multiplex PCR; TCRdb keeps only in-frame clonotypes and omits some of them. The sample has about 300,000 clones, roughly 89% seen once. Material for sequencing was PBMCs. These receptors came from a man aged 35 to 55 in good health and CMV-seropositive.

CDR3 in DNA: TGTGCCAGCAGCTTAGTAAAGGGGATCGACGAGCAGTACTTC. Translated, it gives CASSLVKGIDEQYF. The chain employs TRBV11-2 and TRBJ2-7; D may be TRBD1 (5 bases). This CDR3 has 14 residues. CDR1 and CDR2 from the germline V gene are SGHAT and FQNNGV. Trimming took 1 base from V and 5 from J, leaving 12 bases between them.

The chain recombines TRBV5-1 with TRBJ2-5; 7 bases align to TRBD1. The germline V gene has CDR1 SGHRS and CDR2 YFSETQ. V shed 0 bases and J 4 bases; nucleotides not matched to a gene: 6. The CDR3 sequence is 15 residues long. The CDR3 bases are TGCGCCAGCAGCTTGGACAGGGGTGATGGAGAGACCCAGTACTTC. Encoded protein: CASSLDRGDGETQYF.

In the case of this clone: Other DNA sequences within the sample encode an identical CDR3. V is TRBV19 and J is TRBJ2-7, with 9 bases matching TRBD1. The V and J ends lost 5 bases and 2 bases, in that order; junction bases with no gene match: 4. The CDR3 is made up of 14 amino acids. Looked up from germline, CDR1 is LNHDA and CDR2 is SQIVND (reference sequence). As DNA, the CDR3 is TGTGCCAGTAGTCCGGGACAGGGTCCCTACGAGCAGTACTTC. The encoded protein is CASSPGQGPYEQYF.

CDR3: CASRLIRGYTF. The CDR3 coding sequence is TGTGCCAGCAGGCTAATTCGAGGCTACACCTTC. The chain uses TRBV6-6 and TRBJ1-2; no reliable D call. Germline-derived CDR1 and CDR2 are MNHNY and SVGAGI (reference sequence). With 6 bases removed from V and 8 bases from J, the gap between germline ends came to 10 bases. The CDR3 has 11 residues.

This rearrangement joins TRBV5-1 to TRBJ2-7; TRBD2 agrees at 8 bases. Per the germline V gene, CDR1 is SGHRS and CDR2 is YFSETQ. This CDR3 is 14 amino acids long. The V and J ends lost 0 bases and 5 bases, in that order; junction bases with no gene match: 4. CDR3 nucleotides: TGCGCCAGCAGCTTGGTGACTAGCGAAGACGAGCAGTACTTC. Translation: CASSLVTSEDEQYF.

This sequence joins TRBV9 and TRBJ2-1; TRBD1 might be the D (7 bases). This CDR3 is 20 amino acids long. Germline CDR1 is SGDLS and CDR2 is YYNGEE. The V end was cut by 3 bases, the J end by 1 base, with 26 bases between. The CDR3 nucleotides read TGTGCCAGCAGCGGACCCGGGACAGCTAGCGAGAGGAGGTCCTACAATGAGCAGTTCTTC. Encoded protein: CASSGPGTASERRSYNEQFF.

V usage is TRBV21-1 and J usage is TRBJ1-4; the D call of TRBD1 is as the table states it, not checked on the DNA. TRBV21-1 corresponds to a pseudogene. This CDR3 region has 14 residues. The CDR3 nucleotides are TGTGCCAGCAGCAAACAGAGAGCGCCGAGGGGGCTGTTTTTT. This encodes CASSKQRAPRGLFF.

CDR3 bases: TGTGCCAGCAGCTCCAGACAGGGGGCGGGGGCCTACGAGCAGTACTTC. It is translated as CASSSRQGAGAYEQYF. This chain connects TRBV7-8 to TRBJ2-7; 10 bases agree with TRBD1. With 4 bases clipped from V and 2 bases from J, the junction kept 8 bases outside the gene matches. This CDR3 has 16 residues. Germline CDR1 reads SGHVS; CDR2 reads FQNEAQ. Drawing the rest from reference TRBV7-8 and TRBJ2-7, the complete variable domain is GAGVSQSPRYKVAKRGQDVALRCDPISGHVSLFWYQQALGQGPEFLTYFQNEAQLDKSGLPSDRFFAERPEGSVSTLKIQRTQQEDSAVYLCASSSRQGAGAYEQYFGPGTRLTVT.

This chain connects TRBV2 to TRBJ2-7, with 10 bases lining up with TRBD1. CDR1 and CDR2 (germline): SNHLY, FYNNEI. V shed 11 bases, J shed 0 bases, and the junction held 16 bases outside the gene matches. This CDR3 is 17 amino acids long. The CDR3, as DNA: TGTGCCGGCCGTGGGACAGGGGCTTTCTACAGCTCCTACGAGCAGTACTTC. Its protein product is CAGRGTGAFYSSYEQYF.

The chain joins TRBV28 to TRBJ1-5; TRBD1 is a possible D gene (6 bases). CDR1 and CDR2 (germline): MDHEN, SYDVKM. V lost 5 bases and J 5 bases, leaving 19 bases between the germline ends. The CDR3 consists of 16 residues. The CDR3 reads CASSPVGEGVYQPQHF. The CDR3 bases are TGTGCCAGCAGTCCGGTGGGGGAGGGGGTATATCAGCCCCAGCATTTT.